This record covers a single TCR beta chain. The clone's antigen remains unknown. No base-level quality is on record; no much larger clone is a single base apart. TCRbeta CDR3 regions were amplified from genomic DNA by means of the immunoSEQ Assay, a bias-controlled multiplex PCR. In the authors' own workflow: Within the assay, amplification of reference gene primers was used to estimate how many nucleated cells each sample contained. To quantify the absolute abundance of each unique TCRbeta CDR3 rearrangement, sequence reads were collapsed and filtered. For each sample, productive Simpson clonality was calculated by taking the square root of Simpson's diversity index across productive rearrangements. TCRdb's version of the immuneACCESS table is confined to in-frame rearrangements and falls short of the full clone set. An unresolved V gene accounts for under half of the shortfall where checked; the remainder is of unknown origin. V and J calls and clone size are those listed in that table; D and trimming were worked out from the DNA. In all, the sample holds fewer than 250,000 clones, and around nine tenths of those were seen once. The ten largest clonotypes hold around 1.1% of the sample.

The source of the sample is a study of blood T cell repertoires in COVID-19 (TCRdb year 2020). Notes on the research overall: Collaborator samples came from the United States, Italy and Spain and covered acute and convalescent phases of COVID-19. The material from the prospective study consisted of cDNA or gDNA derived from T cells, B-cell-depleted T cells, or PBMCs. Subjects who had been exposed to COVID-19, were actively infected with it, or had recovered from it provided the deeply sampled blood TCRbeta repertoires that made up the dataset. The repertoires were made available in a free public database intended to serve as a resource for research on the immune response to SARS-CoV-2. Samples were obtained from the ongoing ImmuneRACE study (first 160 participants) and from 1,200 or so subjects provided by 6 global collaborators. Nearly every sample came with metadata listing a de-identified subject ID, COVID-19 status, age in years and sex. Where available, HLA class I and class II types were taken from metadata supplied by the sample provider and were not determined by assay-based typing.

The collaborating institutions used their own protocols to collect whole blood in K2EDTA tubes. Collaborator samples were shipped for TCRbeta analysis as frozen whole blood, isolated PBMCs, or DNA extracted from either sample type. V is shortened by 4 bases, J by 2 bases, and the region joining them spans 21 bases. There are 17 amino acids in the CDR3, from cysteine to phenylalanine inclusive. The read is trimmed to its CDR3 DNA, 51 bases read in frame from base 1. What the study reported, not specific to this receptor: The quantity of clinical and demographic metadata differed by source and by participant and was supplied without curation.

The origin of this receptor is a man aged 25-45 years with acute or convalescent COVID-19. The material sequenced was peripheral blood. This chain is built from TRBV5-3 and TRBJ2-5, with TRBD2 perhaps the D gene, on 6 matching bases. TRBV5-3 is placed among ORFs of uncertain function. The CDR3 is CARSESPKRALQETQYF. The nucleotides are TGTGCCAGAAGCGAGTCACCAAAGCGGGCCCTACAAGAGACCCAGTACTTC.